The table lists the clone carrying this T cell receptor (beta chain) with many counts. Unique molecular identifiers were incorporated when the TCRbeta library was constructed. Each CDR3 protein is one row after TCRdb ran MiXCR on the PCR reads. Here the sample spans under 750,000 distinct CDR3 sequences, 20% to 25% being singletons. The CDR3 has 14 residues. V was clipped by 6 bases and J by 9 bases; unmatched bases: 5. Germline loops: CDR1 MNHEY, CDR2 SVGAGI. The sample belongs to a study of T-cell reconstitution after alpha-beta-depleted transplantation in children. This receptor was taken from a boy under two years old who had a stem cell transplant for acute myeloid leukemia, so the T cells may come from the graft donor. The chain is built from TRBV6-5 and TRBJ2-1; 13 bases align to TRBD2. The material sequenced was PBMCs, mostly from graft donor cells, taken 360 days after TCRalphabeta/CD19-depleted stem cell transplant. In nucleotides, the CDR3 is TGTGCCAGCAGGGGACTAGCGGGGAGTAGTGAGCAGTTCTTC. This encodes CASRGLAGSSEQFF.